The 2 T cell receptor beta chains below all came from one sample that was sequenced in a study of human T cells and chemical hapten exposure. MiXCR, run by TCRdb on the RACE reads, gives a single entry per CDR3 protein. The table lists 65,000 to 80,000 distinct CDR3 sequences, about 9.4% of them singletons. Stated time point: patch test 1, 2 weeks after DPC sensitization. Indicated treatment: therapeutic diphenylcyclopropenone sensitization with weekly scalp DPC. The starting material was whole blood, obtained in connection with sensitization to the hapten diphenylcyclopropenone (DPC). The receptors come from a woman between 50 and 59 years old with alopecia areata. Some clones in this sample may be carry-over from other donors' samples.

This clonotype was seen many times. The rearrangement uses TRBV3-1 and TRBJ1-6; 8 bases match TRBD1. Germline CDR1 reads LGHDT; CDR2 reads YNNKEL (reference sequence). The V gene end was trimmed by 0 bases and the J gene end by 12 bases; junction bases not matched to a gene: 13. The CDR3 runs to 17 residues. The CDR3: CASSQDPRTGTVLPLHF. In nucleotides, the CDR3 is TGTGCCAGCAGCCAAGACCCTCGGACAGGGACGGTTTTACCCCTCCACTTT.

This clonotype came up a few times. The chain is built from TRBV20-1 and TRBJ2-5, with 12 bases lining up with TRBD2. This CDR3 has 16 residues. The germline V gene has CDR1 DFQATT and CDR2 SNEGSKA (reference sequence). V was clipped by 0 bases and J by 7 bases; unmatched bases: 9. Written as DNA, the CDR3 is TGCAGTGCTAGAGATCCCCTAGCGGGAGGGCCGGGGACCCAGTACTTC. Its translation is CSARDPLAGGPGTQYF.